The next 19 T cell receptor beta chains were all read from a single sample in a study of PD-1 blockade in classical Hodgkin lymphoma. Every patient experienced relapse after autologous stem cell transplantation, and brentuximab vedotin exposure varied. Method: immunoSEQ multiplex PCR; TCRdb's copy keeps in-frame clones and lacks some. The data hold tens of thousands of clones, with roughly nine tenths observed a single time. This specimen was peripheral blood mononuclear cells (PBMCs), taken at baseline. The receptors here all came from a human donor with classical Hodgkin lymphoma.

The chain is built from TRBV19 and TRBJ1-5, with D perhaps matching TRBD1 (6 bases). The germline V and J ends were trimmed by 3 bases and 1 base, with 22 bases remaining between them. This CDR3 region has 19 residues. Germline CDR1 is LNHDA and CDR2 is SQIVND (reference sequence). CDR3 residues: CASSILFDRRRGSNQPQHF. In nucleotides, the CDR3 is TGTGCCAGTAGTATTCTATTTGACAGGCGAAGGGGGAGCAATCAGCCCCAGCATTTT.

CDR3 amino acids: CASSLIEQKETQYF. CDR3 nucleotide sequence: TGCGCCAGCAGCTTGATCGAGCAGAAAGAGACCCAGTACTTC. V usage is TRBV5-1 and J usage is TRBJ2-5; D ambiguous. The CDR3 is made up of 14 amino acids. Germline loops: CDR1 SGHRS, CDR2 YFSETQ. Trimming removed 1 base from V and 3 bases from J, with 10 bases in between.

The chain carries TRBV18 and TRBJ2-6; D remains ambiguous. CDR1 KGHSH and CDR2 LQKENI come from the germline V gene. The germline V and J ends were trimmed by 1 base and 1 base, with 5 bases remaining between them. The CDR3 runs to 15 residues. This CDR3 is CASSPRWSGANVLTF. CDR3 sequence (DNA): TGTGCCAGCTCACCACGGTGGTCTGGGGCCAACGTCCTGACTTTC.

This clone was detected once. J is TRBJ2-7 and V is TRBV2; 9 positions match TRBD2. Germline loops: CDR1 SNHLY, CDR2 FYNNEI. The V gene end was trimmed by 4 bases and the J gene end by 4 bases; junction bases not matched to a gene: 5. The CDR3 runs to 14 residues. The CDR3 spells CASSGELAGYEQYF. The CDR3 DNA is TGTGCCAGCAGTGGGGAACTAGCGGGTTACGAGCAGTACTTC.

The chain has TRBV7-7 and TRBJ2-2; D is unresolved. This CDR3 is built from 12 residues. Trimming removed 4 bases from V and 7 bases from J, with 7 bases in between. From germline, CDR1 is SSHAT and CDR2 FNYEAQ (reference sequence). Here the CDR3 reads CASSSRGGELFF. The CDR3 bases are TGTGCCAGCAGCTCCCGTGGCGGGGAGCTGTTTTTT. Drawing the rest from reference TRBV7-7 and TRBJ2-2, the complete variable domain is GAGVSQSPRYKVTKRGQDVTLRCDPISSHATLYWYQQALGQGPEFLTYFNYEAQPDKSGLPSDRFSAERPEGSISTLTIQRTEQRDSAMYRCASSSRGGELFFGEGSRLTVL.

The chain has TRBV19 and TRBJ1-1; D is ambiguous. Trimming took off 6 bases at V and 6 bases at J, with 20 bases between the two ends. Germline CDR1 reads LNHDA; CDR2 reads SQIVND (reference sequence). The CDR3 extends over 15 amino acids. The CDR3 region is CASRPLLGSGAEAFF. The DNA for the CDR3 is TGTGCCAGTAGGCCCCTCCTTGGATCGGGCGCTGAAGCTTTCTTT.

The rearrangement uses TRBV11-2 and TRBJ2-1; 11 nucleotides line up with TRBD2. The length of the CDR3 is 16 residues. In germline, CDR1 is SGHAT, CDR2 FQNNGV. The V gene end was trimmed by 5 bases and the J gene end by 5 bases; junction bases not matched to a gene: 8. The CDR3 loop is CASSPKRLAGNNEQFF. The CDR3 bases are TGTGCCAGCAGCCCTAAACGACTAGCGGGGAACAATGAGCAGTTCTTC.

The chain's CDR3 is CASSLELGTAKNIQYF. CDR3 nucleotides: TGTGCCAGCAGCTTGGAGCTGGGGACCGCTAAAAACATTCAGTACTTC. This rearrangement joins TRBV5-8 to TRBJ2-4; D could derive from TRBD1 or TRBD2 (5 bases each). The CDR3 is 16 amino acids. Trimming stripped 0 bases from V and 4 bases from J, with 14 bases between. Germline V gene sequence: CDR1 SGHTS, CDR2 YDEGEE.

The rearrangement uses TRBV30 and TRBJ2-7; D remains ambiguous. The CDR3 is made up of 14 amino acids. Germline lookup yields CDR1 GTSNPN and CDR2 SVGIG (reference sequence). Trimming shortened V by 2 bases and J by 3 bases, and 14 bases separated the two germline ends. CDR3 DNA sequence: TGTGCCTGGAGTTTCCGTCTGGGCCTCTACGAGCAGTACTTC. Its translation: CAWSFRLGLYEQYF.

The gene calls are TRBV29-1 and TRBJ2-7; D is unclear. Trimming shortened V by 5 bases and J by 2 bases, and 10 bases separated the two germline ends. This CDR3 spans 12 amino acids. Germline V gives CDR1 SQVTM, CDR2 ANQGSEA. CDR3 DNA: TGCAGCGTTAGCCCTAGGGCCTACGAGCAGTACTTC. Protein sequence: CSVSPRAYEQYF.

The rearrangement links TRBV4-2 to TRBJ2-7; D not certain. This CDR3 region has 12 residues. Germline CDR1 reads LGHNA; CDR2 reads YNFKEQ. V lost 0 bases to trimming and J lost 7 bases, with 7 bases between them. The CDR3 reads CASSQEKNEQYF. CDR3 nucleotide sequence: TGTGCCAGCAGCCAAGAGAAAAATGAGCAGTACTTC.

This clone has just one count. The chain has TRBV7-9 and TRBJ2-7, with 7 positions matching TRBD2. Germline V gene data show CDR1 as SEHNR and CDR2 as FQNEAQ (reference sequence). CDR3 size: 15 residues. Germline trimming cut 0 bases from V and 3 bases from J; bases unmatched to any gene: 5. The DNA of the CDR3 is TGTGCCAGCAGCTTAGCGACTAGCTACATCTACGAGCAGTACTTC. Translating it yields CASSLATSYIYEQYF.

The chain uses TRBV6-1 and TRBJ2-7; 7 positions agree with TRBD2. V gave up 3 bases and J gave up 5 bases; unmatched junction bases: 13. Germline-derived CDR1 and CDR2 are MNHNS and SASEGT. CDR3 size: 16 residues. The CDR3 sequence: CASSDREGLPRHEQYF. The CDR3 DNA sequence: TGTGCCAGCAGTGATAGAGAGGGACTACCCCGTCACGAGCAGTACTTC.

V usage is TRBV5-6 and J usage is TRBJ2-5; D gene unclear. The length of the CDR3 is 17 residues. Germline lookup yields CDR1 SGHDT and CDR2 YYEEEE. Between the trimmed V and J ends, which lost 0 bases and 5 bases, there was a span of 20 bases. The CDR3 nucleotides read TGTGCCAGCAGCTTGGGGGGTAGACCCGAACGTTTGGAGACCCAGTACTTC. Translation gives CASSLGGRPERLETQYF.

The J gene is TRBJ2-5, the V gene TRBV4-3, with 12 nucleotides matching TRBD1. This CDR3 has 16 residues. From germline, CDR1 is LGHNA and CDR2 YSLEER. V trimming: 0 bases; J trimming: 5 bases; junction bases outside the gene matches: 4. The CDR3 protein is CASSQEGTGGRETQYF. The CDR3 DNA sequence: TGCGCCAGCAGCCAAGAAGGGACAGGGGGCCGGGAGACCCAGTACTTC.

J is TRBJ2-1 and V is TRBV9; 12 bases are a match to TRBD2. This CDR3 has 18 amino acids. After removal of 0 bases from V and 4 bases from J, the junction contained 8 bases not matched to a gene. Germline V lookup: CDR1 SGDLS, CDR2 YYNGEE. The CDR3 sequence: CASSVAGKTSGRYNEQFF. As DNA, the CDR3 is TGTGCCAGCAGCGTAGCGGGTAAAACTAGCGGGAGGTACAATGAGCAGTTCTTC. The full variable domain, in which reference TRBV9 and TRBJ2-1 provide the parts outside the CDR3, is DSGVTQTPKHLITATGQRVTLRCSPRSGDLSVYWYQQSLDQGLQFLIQYYNGEERAKGNILERFSAQQFPDLHSELNLSSLELGDSALYFCASSVAGKTSGRYNEQFFGPGTRLTVL.

The rearrangement uses TRBV28 and TRBJ1-1; D ambiguous. The germline gives CDR1 MDHEN, CDR2 SYDVKM. The germline V and J ends were trimmed by 3 bases and 4 bases, with 12 bases remaining between them. CDR3 length: 14 amino acids. The CDR3 region has the DNA TGTGCCAGCAGTTTCGGACGGCGGGGCACTGAAGCTTTCTTT. Translation gives CASSFGRRGTEAFF.

V is TRBV30 and J is TRBJ2-4; D tentatively reads TRBD1 or TRBD2 (5 bases each). Germline CDR1 and CDR2: GTSNPN and SVGIG (reference sequence). There are 13 residues in the CDR3. V was cut by 0 bases and J by 6 bases, with 9 bases left in between. The CDR3 DNA is TGTGCCTGGAGTGTAGGGGCGGGAAACATTCAGTACTTC. As protein: CAWSVGAGNIQYF.

This chain uses TRBV2 with TRBJ1-4; a possible D gene is TRBD1 (6 bases). There are 15 residues in the CDR3. V was shortened by 3 bases and J by 4 bases, with 12 bases between the two germline ends. CDR1 is SNHLY and CDR2 is FYNNEI in the germline V gene. The CDR3 DNA sequence: TGTGCCAGCAGTGACGTGACAGGTAGTAATGAAAAACTGTTTTTT. This codes for CASSDVTGSNEKLFF.